Shown below are 21 T cell receptor beta chains from a single sample sequenced in a study of T cell repertoires in cytomegalovirus infection. One entry per CDR3 protein results from TCRdb running MiXCR on the reads. The table records roughly 310,000 distinct CDR3 sequences, roughly 29% of them present only once. The antigens for these receptors are not known. The sequences come from cultured PBMCs, collected from culture after CMV antigen stimulation. The receptors originated from a human donor in good health (CMV status not recorded). Some clones in this sample may be carry-over from other donors' samples.

The rearrangement uses TRBV20-1 and TRBJ2-3; D remains unclear. The CDR3 has 12 amino acids. Trimming stripped 0 bases from V and 2 bases from J, with 3 bases between. Germline loops: CDR1 DFQATT, CDR2 SNEGSKA (reference sequence). The CDR3 coding sequence is TGCAGTGCTAGAGACCCCACAGATACGCAGTATTTT. It yields the protein CSARDPTDTQYF.

As DNA, the CDR3 is TGTGCCAGCAGTCTGTCCCGAGGGTCCATTTCACCCCTCCACTTT. Translated, it gives CASSLSRGSISPLHF. V usage is TRBV12-3 or TRBV12-4 and J usage is TRBJ1-6, with D hard to call. The V and J ends lost 5 bases and 9 bases respectively, with 17 bases between them. The CDR3 loop spans 15 amino acids.

This chain uses TRBV7-9 with TRBJ1-5; TRBD1 might be the D (6 bases). The V end lost 11 bases, the J end lost 4 bases, and 12 bases lay between the germline ends. This CDR3 comprises 12 residues. Germline V gives CDR1 SEHNR, CDR2 FQNEAQ (reference sequence). The CDR3 is CASEGGNQPQHF. In DNA, the CDR3 is TGTGCCTCGGAGGGGGGAAATCAGCCCCAGCATTTT.

This clonotype has just a few counts. V and J are TRBV7-2 and TRBJ1-1; D perhaps matches TRBD1 (6 bases). Germline V gene data show CDR1 as SGHTA and CDR2 as FQGNSA. V shed 2 bases and J shed 4 bases, with 14 bases lying between them. The CDR3 runs to 15 residues. DNA for the CDR3: TGTGCCAGCAGCTTAAACAGGGCACTTTCCACTGAAGCTTTCTTT. This codes for CASSLNRALSTEAFF. The whole variable domain, remainder taken from reference TRBV7-2 and TRBJ1-1, is GAGVSQSPSNKVTEKGKDVELRCDPISGHTALYWYRQSLGQGLEFLIYFQGNSAPDKSGLPSDRFSAERTGGSVSTLTIQRTQQEDSAVYLCASSLNRALSTEAFFGQGTRLTVV.

This clonotype was found a few times. The chain uses TRBV7-6 and TRBJ2-5, with D tentatively TRBD1 (6 bases). Germline CDR1 SGHVS, CDR2 FNYEAQ. The CDR3 spans 12 residues. Trimming removed 5 bases from V and 3 bases from J, with 7 bases in between. Written as DNA, the CDR3 is TGTGCCAGCAGCAACAGGGAAGAGACCCAGTACTTC. Its protein is CASSNREETQYF. Complete variable domain (other parts from reference TRBV7-6 and TRBJ2-5): GAGVSQSPRYKVTKRGQDVALRCDPISGHVSLYWYRQALGQGPEFLTYFNYEAQQDKSGLPNDRFSAERPEGSISTLTIQRTEQRDSAMYRCASSNREETQYFGPGTRLLVL.

The V gene is TRBV5-1, the J gene TRBJ1-2; no reliable D call. The CDR3 has 15 residues. The V gene's germline CDR1 is SGHRS and CDR2 YFSETQ. V was cut by 0 bases and J by 1 base, with 10 bases left in between. CDR3 nucleotides: TGCGCCAGCAGCTTGGACCCGAGTAATAACTATGGCTACACCTTC. Amino acids: CASSLDPSNNYGYTF.

Only a few counts were recorded for this clonotype. This chain joins TRBV24-1 and TRBJ2-5, with D possibly matching TRBD2 (6 bases). Germline values: CDR1 KGHDR, CDR2 SFDVKD. The CDR3 loop spans 16 amino acids. Trimming removed 3 bases from V and 3 bases from J, with 16 bases in between. The CDR3 spells CATSDLPGTGKETQYF. CDR3 sequence (DNA): TGTGCCACCAGTGATCTCCCCGGGACTGGGAAAGAGACCCAGTACTTC.

This clonotype has a handful of counts. The chain joins TRBV12-3 or TRBV12-4 to TRBJ2-1; TRBD2 matches at 12 bases. The CDR3 is 14 amino acids. With 11 bases clipped from V and 7 bases from J, the junction kept 9 bases outside the gene matches. This CDR3 is CASRTLAGGNEQFF. The CDR3 DNA reads TGTGCCTCTCGGACACTAGCGGGGGGTAATGAGCAGTTCTTC.

This clonotype has only a few counts. The genes are TRBV6-2 or TRBV6-3 and TRBJ2-5; D tentatively reads TRBD1 or TRBD2 (5 bases each). Looked up from germline, CDR1 is MNHEY and CDR2 is SVGEGT. V was trimmed by 1 base and J by 5 bases, leaving 17 bases between them. The CDR3 contains 16 residues. CDR3 coding DNA: TGTGCCAGCAGTTACTTTAGAGGGACGGTCGCGGAGACCCAGTACTTC. This translates into CASSYFRGTVAETQYF.

The chain employs TRBV29-1 and TRBJ2-1, with D hard to call. This CDR3 is 12 amino acids long. Germline lookup yields CDR1 SQVTM and CDR2 ANQGSEA. Trimming cost V 3 bases and J 7 bases, with 10 bases left between them. The CDR3 loop reads CSVDPLGNEQFF. DNA for the CDR3: TGCAGCGTTGACCCCCTCGGGAATGAGCAGTTCTTC.

This clonotype was found many times. V gene TRBV19 combines with J gene TRBJ2-7; 10 bases match TRBD2. V shed 5 bases and J 0 bases; nucleotides not matched to a gene: 10. The V gene's germline CDR1 is LNHDA and CDR2 SQIVND (reference sequence). This CDR3 is 17 amino acids long. CDR3 region: CASSSHSGRISSYEQYF. The CDR3 DNA is TGTGCCAGTAGTTCCCATAGCGGGAGGATAAGCTCCTACGAGCAGTACTTC.

This sequence joins TRBV20-1 and TRBJ1-1, with D perhaps matching TRBD1 (5 bases). There are 15 residues in the CDR3. With 1 base removed from V and 0 bases from J, the gap between germline ends came to 12 bases. CDR1 is DFQATT and CDR2 is SNEGSKA in the germline V gene (reference sequence). CDR3: CSARVYGRVNTEAFF. The DNA for the CDR3 is TGCAGTGCTAGAGTCTATGGCAGGGTGAACACTGAAGCTTTCTTT.

The chain links TRBV7-2 to TRBJ2-5, with D perhaps matching TRBD1 (6 bases). V gave up 3 bases and J gave up 5 bases, with 13 bases separating them. The germline CDR1 and CDR2 sequences are SGHTA and FQGNSA. This CDR3 comprises 14 residues. The CDR3 loop is CASSFYGGMETQYF. The DNA for the CDR3 is TGTGCCAGCAGCTTTTATGGGGGCATGGAGACCCAGTACTTC.

The chain carries TRBV20-1 and TRBJ2-1; 9 nucleotides match TRBD2. This CDR3 is built from 14 residues. Looked up from germline, CDR1 is DFQATT and CDR2 is SNEGSKA (reference sequence). The J segment lost 2 bases and the V segment lost 3 bases, leaving 2 bases of the junction unmatched. CDR3 DNA: TGCAGTGCTAGGGGGACTAGCACCTACAATGAGCAGTTCTTC. It translates to CSARGTSTYNEQFF.

The chain has TRBV6-5 and TRBJ1-4; possibly TRBD1 for D (5 bases). Germline V lookup: CDR1 MNHEY, CDR2 SVGAGI. CDR3 length: 17 amino acids. The V end was cut by 1 base, the J end by 0 bases, with 12 bases between. CDR3 nucleotide sequence: TGTGCCAGCAGTTACTTTAACAGGCACGCAACTAATGAAAAACTGTTTTTT. Its translation: CASSYFNRHATNEKLFF.

The chain has TRBV6-5 and TRBJ2-7, with 11 bases that match TRBD2. CDR1 and CDR2 (germline): MNHEY, SVGAGI. V lost 2 bases and J lost 2; bases outside the gene matches: 2. The length of the CDR3 is 15 residues. CDR3 sequence: CASSYTTSGTYEQYF. CDR3 in DNA: TGTGCCAGCAGTTACACGACTAGCGGGACCTACGAGCAGTACTTC.

The CDR3 protein is CASSHGSWLERNTGELFF. CDR3 nucleotide sequence: TGTGCCAGCAGCCACGGGTCATGGCTCGAACGGAACACCGGGGAGCTGTTTTTT. The chain has TRBV12-3 or TRBV12-4 and TRBJ2-2; D gene ambiguous. V was pared by 6 bases and J by 1 base, with 21 bases between. The CDR3 length is 18 residues.

The gene calls are TRBV28 and TRBJ1-5; D gene unclear. The CDR3 consists of 13 residues. Trimming shortened V by 6 bases and J by 2 bases, and 8 bases separated the two germline ends. CDR1 is MDHEN and CDR2 is SYDVKM in the germline V gene. The CDR3 spells CASRPQGNQPQHF. In DNA, the CDR3 is TGTGCCAGCAGGCCTCAAGGCAATCAGCCCCAGCATTTT.

The rearrangement joins TRBV28 to TRBJ2-7; TRBD2 matches at 14 bases. After removal of 6 bases from V and 2 bases from J, the junction contained 9 bases not matched to a gene. The CDR3 is made up of 17 amino acids. Germline loops: CDR1 MDHEN, CDR2 SYDVKM. The CDR3 DNA is TGTGCCAGCAGCCCGGGACTAGCGGGAGAGGTAGCCTACGAGCAGTACTTC. As protein: CASSPGLAGEVAYEQYF.

This clonotype was seen more than once but under ten times. The chain employs TRBV7-6 and TRBJ2-1; 9 bases match TRBD2. Per the germline V gene, CDR1 is SGHVS and CDR2 is FNYEAQ. Trimming cost V 4 bases and J 6 bases; bases outside gene matches: 7. The CDR3 has 15 residues. The DNA for the CDR3 is TGTGCCAGCAGCTCGGGACTAGCTTCTCCCAATGAGCAGTTCTTC. Translating it yields CASSSGLASPNEQFF.

The chain joins TRBV11-2 to TRBJ2-5, with D unclear. This CDR3 spans 14 amino acids. Germline CDR1 SGHAT, CDR2 FQNNGV. V was shortened by 7 bases and J by 2 bases, with 14 bases between the two germline ends. CDR3 in DNA: TGTGCCAGCAAGGCACAGCCTTCTCAAGAGACCCAGTACTTC. This codes for CASKAQPSQETQYF. The full variable domain, its missing parts supplied by reference TRBV11-2 and TRBJ2-5, is EAGVAQSPRYKIIEKRQSVAFWCNPISGHATLYWYQQILGQGPKLLIQFQNNGVVDDSQLPKDRFSAERLKGVDSTLKIQPAKLEDSAVYLCASKAQPSQETQYFGPGTRLLVL.